This T cell receptor (beta chain) was retrieved from a study of blood T cell repertoires in COVID-19. As for the study in general: T cells, B-cell-depleted T cells, or PBMCs supplied cDNA or gDNA.

Authors' analysis steps: Amplification of reference gene primers was used by the study to estimate nucleated cell counts. TCRdb's table, derived via immunoSEQ multiplex PCR, lists solely in-frame clones and lacks some. That table furnishes V, J and clone size, whereas the DNA furnished D and trimming. The profile covers 200,000 to 300,000 clones, with 84% appearing a single time and around 7.8% taken by the ten largest. V shed 0 bases and J shed 4 bases, with 10 bases lying between them. The germline gives CDR1 SGHRS, CDR2 YFSETQ. The CDR3 runs 15 residues. Material for sequencing was peripheral blood. The receptor was isolated from a human donor in a cohort sampled during active COVID-19. The V gene is TRBV5-1, the J gene TRBJ2-2; D might be TRBD1 (5 bases). The CDR3 DNA reads as TGCGCCAGCAGCTTGGCCTCAGGGATCACCGGGGAGCTGTTTTTT. Encoded protein: CASSLASGITGELFF.